This TCR beta chain is drawn from a study of cytomegalovirus exposure and HLA in healthy donors. Germline lookup yields CDR1 ENHRY and CDR2 SYGVKD. The CDR3 sequence is 14 residues long. The V and J ends lost 5 bases and 8 bases respectively, with 16 bases between them. With 60 Vbeta and 13 Jbeta primers, the PCR was carried out. Data came from immunoSEQ multiplex PCR; TCRdb stores just in-frame clones and leaves some out. The top ten hold about 3% of the sample, which has roughly 220,000 clones, more than 80% seen once. Regarding the study as a whole: Approximately 160 TCR beta chains were listed as cytomegalovirus-associated.

Details on this clone: Its antigen is not identified.

Sequenced sample: PBMCs. The chain carries TRBV10-3 and TRBJ2-1; D is perhaps TRBD2 (7 bases). This TCR derives from a man aged 25-40 years in good health and CMV-seronegative. CDR3 DNA sequence: TGTGCCATCAGTCGGGGGGCCGGGGTGGATGAGCAGTTCTTC. It is translated as CAISRGAGVDEQFF.